This T cell receptor beta chain stems from a study of breast tumors, draining lymph nodes, adjacent tissues. Study-level findings and limits: Compared with lymph nodes, tumors were less diverse; compared with nontumor tissue, more.

On this clonotype: Antigen specificity is unknown.

MiXCR, run by TCRdb on the multiplex PCR reads, gives a single entry per CDR3 protein. The repertoire consists of 150,000 to 200,000 distinct CDR3 sequences, with about 30% occurring once and the leading ten covering approximately 3.9%. Samples came from axillary lymph nodes draining the breast cancer. Germline V gene data show CDR1 as LNHNV and CDR2 as YYDKDF (reference sequence). Trimming took off 11 bases at V and 0 bases at J, with 15 bases between the two ends. The CDR3 spans 14 residues. V gene TRBV15 combines with J gene TRBJ2-3, with D perhaps matching TRBD2 (5 bases). The sequence was collected from a female donor with breast cancer. Some clones in this sample may be carry-over from other donors' samples. Sequencing was performed on axillary lymph node tissue. The CDR3 sequence is CASATRTSTDTQYF. The CDR3 nucleotides read TGTGCCTCTGCAACGCGGACTAGCACAGATACGCAGTATTTT.